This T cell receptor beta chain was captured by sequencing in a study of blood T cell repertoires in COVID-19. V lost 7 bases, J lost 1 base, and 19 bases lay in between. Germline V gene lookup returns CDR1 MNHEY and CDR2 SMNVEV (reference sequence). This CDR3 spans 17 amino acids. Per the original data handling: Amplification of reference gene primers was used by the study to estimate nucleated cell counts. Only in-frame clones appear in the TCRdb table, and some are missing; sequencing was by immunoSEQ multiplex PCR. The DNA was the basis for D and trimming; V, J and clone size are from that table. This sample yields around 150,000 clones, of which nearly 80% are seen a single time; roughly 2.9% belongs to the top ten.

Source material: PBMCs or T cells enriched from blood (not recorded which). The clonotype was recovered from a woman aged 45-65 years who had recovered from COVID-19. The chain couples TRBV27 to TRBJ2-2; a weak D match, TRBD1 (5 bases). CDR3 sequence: CASIGTGFLRNTGELFF. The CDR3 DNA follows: TGTGCCAGCATAGGAACAGGTTTCCTTAGGAACACCGGGGAGCTGTTTTTT.